This TCR beta chain was identified during a study of cytomegalovirus exposure and HLA in healthy donors. 60 Vbeta and 13 Jbeta primers were used in PCR. Some clones are missing from TCRdb's copy, which holds only in-frame ones; the method was immunoSEQ multiplex PCR. The sample contains about 110,000 clones, approximately 79% of which appear only once. Study-wide results and limits: A list of 150 to 200 TCR beta chains associated with cytomegalovirus was given. An apparent linkage of common viral pathogens to several of the most significant clusters emerged in a later analysis. The Asian-associated ancestry cluster reportedly had fewer N-insertions than the 666-donor mean in a later analysis.

Turning to this clone: What it recognizes is unknown. The sample has other DNA sequences that encode this CDR3 too.

The germline gives CDR1 SGHDT, CDR2 YYEEEE. Deletions cut 4 bases from V and 6 bases from J, with 20 bases between. The CDR3 runs to 16 residues. This chain uses TRBV5-6 with TRBJ1-5; a possible D gene is TRBD1 (5 bases). The sequencing sample was made of PBMCs. The TCR was taken from a woman aged 40 to 49 in good health and CMV-seronegative. Here the CDR3 DNA reads TGTGCCAGCAGCGGGGGGAGGACGGGGGGAATTCAGCCCCAGCATTTT. Protein product: CASSGGRTGGIQPQHF.